Below are 30 T cell receptor beta chains sequenced from a single sample in a study of T cell responses to AZD1222 COVID-19 vaccine. Produced via immunoSEQ multiplex PCR; TCRdb's table is partial and in-frame only. This table holds roughly 260,000 clones, approximately 93% found once. This sample comprised peripheral blood, obtained on day 0 of AZD1222 vaccination. These receptors originate from an adult in good health.

The chain is built from TRBV7-9 and TRBJ2-7; D unclear. V gave up 0 bases and J gave up 5 bases, with 8 bases separating them. CDR3 size: 13 residues. Per the germline V gene, CDR1 is SEHNR and CDR2 is FQNEAQ (reference sequence). CDR3 DNA: TGTGCCAGCAGCTTAGCGGGAACCCACGAGCAGTACTTC. The encoded protein is CASSLAGTHEQYF. Drawing the rest from reference TRBV7-9 and TRBJ2-7, the complete variable domain is DTGVSQNPRHKITKRGQNVTFRCDPISEHNRLYWYRQTLGQGPEFLTYFQNEAQLEKSRLLSDRFSAERPKGSFSTLEIQRTEQGDSAMYLCASSLAGTHEQYFGPGTRLTVT.

V usage is TRBV9 and J usage is TRBJ1-2; D gene uncertain. V lost 1 base to trimming and J lost 2 bases, with 6 bases between them. The CDR3 covers 13 residues. Germline CDR1 reads SGDLS; CDR2 reads YYNGEE. The CDR3 DNA reads TGTGCCAGCAGCGTATCCGAGAACTATGGCTACACCTTC. Translating gives CASSVSENYGYTF. The entire variable domain, with the rest obtained from reference TRBV9 and TRBJ1-2, is as follows: DSGVTQTPKHLITATGQRVTLRCSPRSGDLSVYWYQQSLDQGLQFLIQYYNGEERAKGNILERFSAQQFPDLHSELNLSSLELGDSALYFCASSVSENYGYTFGSGTRLTVV.

The chain couples TRBV5-4 to TRBJ2-7; D not resolved. The CDR3 extends over 14 amino acids. The germline V gene encodes CDR1 SGHNT and CDR2 YYREEE (reference sequence). Trimming left V 0 bases short and J 4 bases short, with 11 bases between. The CDR3 region has the DNA TGTGCCAGCAGCTTGGGCCAGGACCCATACGAGCAGTACTTC. Translation gives CASSLGQDPYEQYF.

The rearrangement uses TRBV2 and TRBJ2-7, with 11 bases that match TRBD2. The CDR3 runs to 15 residues. The germline CDR1 and CDR2 sequences are SNHLY and FYNNEI. The junction had 6 bases not matched to a gene; V was cut back by 5 bases and J by 3 bases. DNA of the CDR3: TGTGCCAGCAGTCCAGGGACTAGCGGACTCTACGAGCAGTACTTC. Protein: CASSPGTSGLYEQYF. The full variable domain, its missing parts supplied by reference TRBV2 and TRBJ2-7, is EPEVTQTPSHQVTQMGQEVILRCVPISNHLYFYWYRQILGQKVEFLVSFYNNEISEKSEIFDDQFSVERPDGSNFTLKIRSTKLEDSAMYFCASSPGTSGLYEQYFGPGTRLTVT.

This rearrangement joins TRBV18 to TRBJ1-4; D remains unclear. Germline CDR1 and CDR2: KGHSH and LQKENI. Deletions cut 3 bases from V and 3 bases from J, with 14 bases between. CDR3 length: 16 amino acids. The CDR3 DNA sequence: TGTGCCAGCTCACCGGTAATCGCCTCCGCTAATGAAAAACTGTTTTTT. Encoded protein: CASSPVIASANEKLFF. The full variable domain, completed using reference TRBV18 and TRBJ1-4, is NAGVMQNPRHLVRRRGQEARLRCSPMKGHSHVYWYRQLPEEGLKFMVYLQKENIIDESGMPKERFSAEFPKEGPSILRIQQVVRGDSAAYFCASSPVIASANEKLFFGSGTQLSVL.

V gene TRBV2 combines with J gene TRBJ1-1, with D perhaps TRBD1 (5 bases). This CDR3 spans 15 amino acids. Trimming shortened V by 2 bases and J by 0 bases, and 10 bases separated the two germline ends. Per germline, CDR1 SNHLY and CDR2 FYNNEI. The DNA of the CDR3 is TGTGCCAGCAGTGAACACGGGGGGATGAACACTGAAGCTTTCTTT. It translates to CASSEHGGMNTEAFF.

The rearrangement joins TRBV2 to TRBJ2-4; D may be TRBD2 (5 bases). CDR1 SNHLY and CDR2 FYNNEI come from the germline V gene. Trimming pared 8 bases from V and 1 base from J, leaving 12 bases between. The CDR3 totals 14 residues. CDR3 protein: CASAEDWAKNIQYF. CDR3 bases: TGTGCCAGCGCTGAGGACTGGGCCAAAAACATTCAGTACTTC.

As regards this clone: Distinct nucleotide sequences in the sample also encode this CDR3. This rearrangement joins TRBV5-4 to TRBJ1-4; D is perhaps TRBD1 (6 bases). The germline V gene encodes CDR1 SGHNT and CDR2 YYREEE (reference sequence). V gave up 9 bases and J gave up 7 bases, with 16 bases separating them. This CDR3 comprises 13 residues. DNA for the CDR3: TGTGCCATCACAGACAGGCCGGGTGAAAAACTGTTTTTT. Translation gives CAITDRPGEKLFF.

V gene TRBV24-1 combines with J gene TRBJ2-7; D is perhaps TRBD2 (5 bases). The CDR3 length is 14 residues. V was clipped by 3 bases and J by 6 bases, with 14 bases between them. In germline, CDR1 is KGHDR, CDR2 SFDVKD. The CDR3 spells CATSDPRGSSEQYF. The CDR3 DNA reads TGTGCCACCAGTGATCCCCGGGGATCGAGCGAGCAGTACTTC.

V and J are TRBV4-1 and TRBJ2-3, with D hard to call. V lost 4 bases to trimming and J lost 6 bases, with 5 bases between them. The CDR3 runs 11 residues. CDR1 is MGHRA, CDR2 YSYEKL, per germline. CDR3 bases: TGCGCCAGCAGCCGTGGGGATACGCAGTATTTT. Translating gives CASSRGDTQYF.

The chain joins TRBV5-1 to TRBJ2-7; D could derive from TRBD1 or TRBD2 (5 bases each). CDR3 length: 13 amino acids. In germline, CDR1 is SGHRS, CDR2 YFSETQ. V was pared by 4 bases and J by 2 bases, with 10 bases between. CDR3 sequence reads: CASSTRGPYEQYF. The CDR3 DNA sequence: TGCGCCAGCAGCACGAGGGGCCCCTACGAGCAGTACTTC.

This rearrangement joins TRBV23-1 to TRBJ1-4; no reliable D call. TRBV23-1 is known as an ORF, though its function is uncertain. Trimming stripped 0 bases from V and 8 bases from J, with 7 bases between. The CDR3 totals 13 residues. Here the CDR3 DNA reads TGCGCCAGCAGTCAATCTGGACGCGAAAAACTGTTTTTT. Translating it yields CASSQSGREKLFF.

This chain connects TRBV24-1 to TRBJ2-1; 9 bases are a match to TRBD2. Germline V gene lookup returns CDR1 KGHDR and CDR2 SFDVKD. The CDR3 loop spans 15 amino acids. V gave up 5 bases and J gave up 2 bases; unmatched junction bases: 3. The CDR3 DNA sequence: TGTGCCACCAGTGGAGCGGGGGGTACCTACAATGAGCAGTTCTTC. It translates to CATSGAGGTYNEQFF.

The rearrangement uses TRBV7-9 and TRBJ1-1; no firm D call. V was shortened by 4 bases and J by 4 bases, with 16 bases between the two germline ends. Germline V lookup: CDR1 SEHNR, CDR2 FQNEAQ (reference sequence). This CDR3 has 15 amino acids. This chain's CDR3 is CASSSPGIEGTEAFF. The CDR3 coding sequence is TGTGCCAGCAGCTCCCCCGGGATCGAGGGCACTGAAGCTTTCTTT.

The chain carries TRBV3-1 (or the pseudogene TRBV3-2) and TRBJ1-1; D unresolved. This CDR3 is built from 15 residues. The germline V and J ends were trimmed by 0 bases and 5 bases, with 13 bases remaining between them. CDR1 and CDR2 (germline): LGHDT, YNNKEL (reference sequence). CDR3 sequence (DNA): TGTGCCAGCAGCCAAGATACGGGCCCCTGGACTGAAGCTTTCTTT. Residues: CASSQDTGPWTEAFF.

The chain carries TRBV28 and TRBJ1-6; 9 bases agree with TRBD1. The CDR3 is 15 residues long. The V segment lost 5 bases and the J segment 10 bases; nucleotides outside the gene matches: 9. CDR1 is MDHEN and CDR2 is SYDVKM in the germline V gene. The CDR3 DNA sequence: TGTGCCAGCAGTGGGGGGGACAGGGTTTACTCACCCCTCCACTTT. Its protein product is CASSGGDRVYSPLHF.

V is TRBV24-1 and J is TRBJ2-2, with 8 bases that match TRBD2. V lost 4 bases to trimming and J lost 2 bases; unmatched junction nucleotides: 5. The CDR3 is 16 residues long. Germline CDR1 reads KGHDR; CDR2 reads SFDVKD. The CDR3 loop reads CATSDPGGGNTGELFF. In DNA, the CDR3 is TGTGCCACCAGTGACCCGGGGGGGGGCAACACCGGGGAGCTGTTTTTT.

The gene calls are TRBV27 and TRBJ1-4; no reliable D call. V dropped 0 bases and J dropped 8 bases, with 7 bases sitting between them. Germline lookup yields CDR1 MNHEY and CDR2 SMNVEV (reference sequence). This CDR3 spans 13 amino acids. The CDR3 sequence: CASSLSSGEKLFF. In DNA form, the CDR3 reads TGTGCCAGCAGTTTATCCAGTGGGGAAAAACTGTTTTTT.

The chain has TRBV20-1 and TRBJ1-1; 12 nucleotides agree with TRBD1. With 3 bases clipped from V and 10 bases from J, the junction kept 9 bases outside the gene matches. The CDR3 totals 14 residues. In germline, CDR1 is DFQATT, CDR2 SNEGSKA (reference sequence). The CDR3 DNA follows: TGCAGTGCTAGTGCACCGGGACAGGGGGCTGGAGCTTTCTTT. It specifies CSASAPGQGAGAFF.

The chain is built from TRBV9 and TRBJ2-2, with D hard to call. CDR1 is SGDLS, CDR2 YYNGEE, per germline. The CDR3 consists of 12 residues. The V and J ends lost 4 bases and 7 bases respectively, with 8 bases between them. The CDR3 DNA reads as TGTGCCAGCAGCTACGTTGGCGGGGAGCTGTTTTTT. The encoded protein is CASSYVGGELFF. Full variable domain (remainder filled in from reference TRBV9 and TRBJ2-2): DSGVTQTPKHLITATGQRVTLRCSPRSGDLSVYWYQQSLDQGLQFLIQYYNGEERAKGNILERFSAQQFPDLHSELNLSSLELGDSALYFCASSYVGGELFFGEGSRLTVL.

Comment on this clone: Additional DNA sequences in this sample encode the identical CDR3. Here the CDR3 DNA reads TGTGCCAGCAGCGTAGGTCCAGGCTCCTACGAGCAGTACTTC. Translated, it gives CASSVGPGSYEQYF. The J gene is TRBJ2-7, the V gene TRBV9; D uncertain. CDR3 size: 14 residues. Trimming took 0 bases from V and 0 from J, leaving 7 bases between them. The germline CDR1 and CDR2 sequences are SGDLS and YYNGEE.

The chain recombines TRBV29-1 with TRBJ2-7, with D possibly being TRBD1 or TRBD2 (5 bases each). The germline V and J ends were trimmed by 6 bases and 4 bases, with 10 bases remaining between them. Germline CDR1 reads SQVTM; CDR2 reads ANQGSEA. The CDR3 sequence is 11 residues long. DNA for the CDR3: TGCAGCGTGGGGGACGAATACGAGCAGTACTTC. This translates into CSVGDEYEQYF.

V is TRBV27 and J is TRBJ2-1; a weak D match, TRBD1 (6 bases). The V gene's germline CDR1 is MNHEY and CDR2 SMNVEV (reference sequence). The CDR3 covers 14 residues. V lost 0 bases to trimming and J lost 6 bases, with 9 bases between them. CDR3 residues: CASSLSVGGNEQFF. CDR3 bases: TGTGCCAGCAGTTTATCGGTAGGGGGCAATGAGCAGTTCTTC.

This clone has only one observation. The chain uses TRBV6-4 and TRBJ1-1, with no clear D. Germline values: CDR1 MRHNA, CDR2 SNTAGT. The CDR3 sequence is 14 residues long. V was pared by 0 bases and J by 11 bases, with 16 bases between. The DNA of the CDR3 is TGTGCCAGCAGTGACTCGAAAGGGTTCCTCGAGGCTTTCTTT. This translates into CASSDSKGFLEAFF.

This clone was seen just once. This chain joins TRBV10-3 and TRBJ1-1; unclear D gene. The germline gives CDR1 ENHRY, CDR2 SYGVKD. This CDR3 has 13 amino acids. Trimming left V 7 bases short and J 0 bases short, with 9 bases between. This chain's CDR3 is CAIKVGVNTEAFF. CDR3 nucleotide sequence: TGTGCCATCAAGGTCGGAGTGAACACTGAAGCTTTCTTT.

This chain links TRBV5-4 with TRBJ2-1; TRBD2 agrees at 9 bases. CDR1 and CDR2 from the germline V gene are SGHNT and YYREEE (reference sequence). The CDR3 is made up of 14 amino acids. Trimming cost V 7 bases and J 6 bases; bases outside gene matches: 8. The CDR3 is CASGSLAGSNEQFF. The CDR3 DNA reads as TGTGCCAGCGGCTCGCTAGCGGGAAGCAATGAGCAGTTCTTC.

This clone was counted only a few times. This chain joins TRBV12-1 and TRBJ2-7; TRBD2, the D gene given by the table, was not confirmed from the DNA. TRBV12-1 represents a pseudogene. The CDR3 length is 14 residues. CDR3 protein: CASSFTSPGGKQYF. The CDR3 nucleotides are TGTGCCAGCAGCTTTACTTCGCCGGGAGGAAAGCAGTACTTC.

V is TRBV20-1 and J is TRBJ1-1; D not resolved. Trimming took 2 bases from V and 7 from J, leaving 8 bases between them. This CDR3 is built from 11 residues. Germline CDR1 is DFQATT and CDR2 is SNEGSKA (reference sequence). Here the CDR3 reads CSARPTIEAFF. The CDR3 nucleotides are TGCAGTGCTAGACCGACCATTGAAGCTTTCTTT.

The chain's CDR3 is CASSLRAGNYGYTF. CDR3 DNA: TGTGCCAGCAGTTTAAGGGCAGGGAACTATGGCTACACCTTC. V usage is TRBV27 and J usage is TRBJ1-2; perhaps TRBD1 as D (5 bases). Germline CDR1 MNHEY, CDR2 SMNVEV (reference sequence). CDR3 length equals 14 residues. Trimming left V 2 bases short and J 2 bases short, with 9 bases between.

CDR3 protein: CASSRTDDIQETQYF. In nucleotides, the CDR3 is TGTGCCAGCAGCCGCACGGACGACATTCAAGAGACCCAGTACTTC. The chain recombines TRBV5-6 with TRBJ2-5; D is uncertain. The CDR3 is 15 residues long. Per the germline V gene, CDR1 is SGHDT and CDR2 is YYEEEE. Trimming shortened V by 4 bases and J by 2 bases, and 15 bases separated the two germline ends. Based on the CDR3 plus reference TRBV5-6 and TRBJ2-5, the full variable domain is DAGVTQSPTHLIKTRGQQVTLRCSPKSGHDTVSWYQQALGQGPQFIFQYYEEEERQRGNFPDRFSGHQFPNYSSELNVNALLLGDSALYLCASSRTDDIQETQYFGPGTRLLVL.